A single sample gave rise to the 27 T cell receptor beta chains below, sequenced in a study of T cell responses to AZD1222 COVID-19 vaccine. Sequenced by immunoSEQ multiplex PCR; TCRdb stores in-frame clones only, minus some. The sample has 90,000 to 140,000 clones, over 80% seen once. The sample consisted of peripheral blood, taken on day 0 of AZD1222 vaccination. The receptors were gathered from an adult in good health.

CDR3 in DNA: TGTGCCAGCAGACTCGGAGATCAGCCCCAGCATTTT. Amino acid sequence: CASRLGDQPQHF. This chain connects TRBV4-2 to TRBJ1-5; D uncertain. Trimming removed 6 bases from V and 5 bases from J, with 8 bases in between. Germline V lookup: CDR1 LGHNA, CDR2 YNFKEQ. This CDR3 spans 12 amino acids.

The rearrangement uses TRBV12-3 or TRBV12-4 and TRBJ1-3; 11 positions match TRBD1. The CDR3 is 13 amino acids. The V gene end was trimmed by 6 bases and the J gene end by 7 bases; junction bases not matched to a gene: 2. CDR3 coding DNA: TGTGCCAGCAGGCGGACAGGGGGCAACACCATATATTTT. As protein: CASRRTGGNTIYF.

This chain connects TRBV19 to TRBJ2-5, with a tentative D call TRBD2 (5 bases). The CDR3 contains 13 residues. Germline values: CDR1 LNHDA, CDR2 SQIVND (reference sequence). V gave up 3 bases and J gave up 6 bases, with 11 bases separating them. The DNA for the CDR3 is TGTGCCAGTAGTATGGCGGGTGGGCAGACCCAGTACTTC. It yields the protein CASSMAGGQTQYF. The full variable domain, its missing parts supplied by reference TRBV19 and TRBJ2-5, is DGGITQSPKYLFRKEGQNVTLSCEQNLNHDAMYWYRQDPGQGLRLIYYSQIVNDFQKGDIAEGYSVSREKKESFPLTVTSAQKNPTAFYLCASSMAGGQTQYFGPGTRLLVL.

V usage is TRBV5-1 and J usage is TRBJ1-1; D gene ambiguous. The CDR3 length is 13 residues. CDR1 and CDR2 from the germline V gene are SGHRS and YFSETQ. V gave up 2 bases and J gave up 4 bases, with 9 bases separating them. CDR3 DNA sequence: TGCGCCAGCAGCTTTAAAGTGGCCACTGAAGCTTTCTTT. Translation gives CASSFKVATEAFF. Filled out from reference TRBV5-1 and TRBJ1-1, the complete variable domain reads KAGVTQTPRYLIKTRGQQVTLSCSPISGHRSVSWYQQTPGQGLQFLFEYFSETQRNKGNFPGRFSGRQFSNSRSEMNVSTLELGDSALYLCASSFKVATEAFFGQGTRLTVV.

Points on this clone: This same CDR3 is encoded by further DNA sequences in the sample. The chain's CDR3 is CATSDWTGGTDTQYF. The CDR3 DNA follows: TGTGCCACCAGTGATTGGACAGGGGGCACAGATACGCAGTATTTT. The chain has TRBV24-1 and TRBJ2-3; 9 positions match TRBD1. Germline V gene data show CDR1 as KGHDR and CDR2 as SFDVKD. This CDR3 region has 15 residues. V gave up 2 bases and J gave up 1 base; unmatched junction bases: 0.

The chain uses TRBV25-1 and TRBJ1-6; 9 bases are a match to TRBD1. The CDR3 is 16 residues long. V lost 10 bases to trimming and J lost 7 bases; unmatched junction nucleotides: 14. Germline CDR1 reads MGHDK; CDR2 reads SYGVNS. CDR3 nucleotide sequence: TGTGCCACCCGAAACCTCGCACAGGGGGCAAATTCACCCCTCCACTTT. As protein: CATRNLAQGANSPLHF.

The chain links TRBV19 to TRBJ2-5, with TRBD2 matching over 8 bases. Trimming took 6 bases from V and 4 from J; bases not matched to a gene: 4. Per the germline V gene, CDR1 is LNHDA and CDR2 is SQIVND (reference sequence). The CDR3 covers 13 residues. CDR3 sequence reads: CASSRGGPETQYF. The CDR3 DNA sequence: TGTGCCAGTAGCCGGGGGGGCCCAGAGACCCAGTACTTC.

The genes are TRBV4-3 and TRBJ1-4; no reliable D call. Germline V lookup: CDR1 LGHNA, CDR2 YSLEER. V was shortened by 0 bases and J by 8 bases, with 13 bases between the two germline ends. The CDR3 loop spans 15 amino acids. CDR3 protein: CASSQDVLRREKLFF. In DNA, the CDR3 is TGCGCCAGCAGCCAAGATGTGCTGCGACGGGAAAAACTGTTTTTT.

The table lists this clone with a few counts. V is TRBV27 and J is TRBJ1-1; D gene unclear. The CDR3 loop spans 14 amino acids. The germline V and J ends were trimmed by 5 bases and 0 bases, with 10 bases remaining between them. Germline-derived CDR1 and CDR2 are MNHEY and SMNVEV (reference sequence). CDR3 DNA: TGTGCCAGCAGTATAACACGGGTGAACACTGAAGCTTTCTTT. Protein sequence: CASSITRVNTEAFF.

The chain uses TRBV9 and TRBJ2-1, with 12 bases identical to TRBD2. J lost 0 bases, V lost 4 bases, and 11 bases had no gene match. This CDR3 region has 19 residues. Germline-derived CDR1 and CDR2 are SGDLS and YYNGEE. The CDR3 bases are TGTGCCAGCAGCCAAGGGACTAGCGGGTCCGCGGCCTCCTACAATGAGCAGTTCTTC. Residues: CASSQGTSGSAASYNEQFF.

This chain connects TRBV9 to TRBJ2-7, with D possibly being TRBD1 or TRBD2 (6 bases each). Germline CDR1 is SGDLS and CDR2 is YYNGEE. V lost 3 bases to trimming and J lost 4 bases, with 14 bases between them. The CDR3 is made up of 14 amino acids. Written as DNA, the CDR3 is TGTGCCAGCAGCGAGGGGGGACTGACATACGAGCAGTACTTC. Its translation is CASSEGGLTYEQYF.

This chain uses TRBV7-3 with TRBJ2-5; 8 nucleotides match TRBD2. The length of the CDR3 is 15 residues. Losses at the gene ends were 6 bases for V and 3 bases for J; bases not matched to a gene: 9. CDR1 and CDR2 (germline): SGHTA, FQGTGA. The CDR3 loop is CASSPTGTRKETQYF. CDR3 nucleotides: TGTGCCAGCAGTCCGACCGGGACTAGAAAAGAGACCCAGTACTTC.

The gene calls are TRBV2 and TRBJ2-7; D gene uncertain. CDR3 length equals 11 residues. Trimming took 3 bases from V and 2 from J, leaving 2 bases between them. The germline gives CDR1 SNHLY, CDR2 FYNNEI. CDR3 region: CASSDPYEQYF. The CDR3 bases are TGTGCCAGCAGTGATCCCTACGAGCAGTACTTC.

The rearrangement joins TRBV5-6 to TRBJ1-4; D gene unclear. Trimming stripped 0 bases from V and 6 bases from J, with 12 bases between. The CDR3 length is 15 residues. Germline CDR1 is SGHDT and CDR2 is YYEEEE. Here the CDR3 DNA reads TGTGCCAGCAGCTTGGTTTCCGAGGGCGATGAAAAACTGTTTTTT. The encoded protein is CASSLVSEGDEKLFF.

This clone has just one count. The V and J genes are TRBV7-9 and TRBJ2-7; D may be TRBD1 or TRBD2 (6 bases each). The V end lost 3 bases, the J end lost 3 bases, and 18 bases lay between the germline ends. The germline CDR1 and CDR2 sequences are SEHNR and FQNEAQ (reference sequence). The CDR3 sequence is 16 residues long. Here the CDR3 reads CASSFSARDNLYEQYF. Here the CDR3 DNA reads TGTGCCAGCAGCTTCTCAGCGCGGGACAACCTCTACGAGCAGTACTTC.

The gene calls are TRBV19 and TRBJ1-5; the D is unclear. This CDR3 is 14 amino acids long. V lost 2 bases and J 2 bases, leaving 7 bases between the germline ends. The germline V gene has CDR1 LNHDA and CDR2 SQIVND (reference sequence). Here the CDR3 reads CASSISGGNQPQHF. DNA for the CDR3: TGTGCCAGTAGTATATCAGGTGGCAATCAGCCCCAGCATTTT.

This chain joins TRBV30 and TRBJ2-5; no reliable D call. V was cut by 1 base and J by 8 bases, with 11 bases left in between. The CDR3 is 12 residues long. Germline loops: CDR1 GTSNPN, CDR2 SVGIG (reference sequence). The CDR3 region has the DNA TGTGCCTGGAGTGGACAATTTGATACCCAGTACTTC. Amino acid sequence: CAWSGQFDTQYF.

This clone was seen once. The V gene is TRBV27, the J gene TRBJ1-3, with 9 bases matching TRBD1. The CDR3 length is 22 residues. The germline V gene encodes CDR1 MNHEY and CDR2 SMNVEV (reference sequence). Trimming removed 7 bases from V and 0 bases from J; junction bases left unmatched: 25. The DNA for the CDR3 is TGTGCCAGCACCAGCTATCCGGGACAGGGATTCGGAGTGCTCTCCTCTGGAAACACCATATATTTT. Translation gives CASTSYPGQGFGVLSSGNTIYF.

Worth noting for this clone: This specimen includes other DNA sequences encoding the same CDR3. The V gene is TRBV9, the J gene TRBJ1-1; D possibly corresponds to TRBD1 (6 bases). The V end was cut by 1 base, the J end by 2 bases, with 9 bases between. This CDR3 spans 14 amino acids. The germline CDR1 and CDR2 sequences are SGDLS and YYNGEE. The CDR3 reads CASSVTGANTEAFF. In DNA, the CDR3 is TGTGCCAGCAGCGTAACGGGGGCTAACACTGAAGCTTTCTTT.

In nucleotides, the CDR3 is TGCGCCAGGAGCGAAGACAGGCGGGCACCCCTCCACTTT. The encoded protein is CARSEDRRAPLHF. The V and J genes are TRBV10-1 and TRBJ1-6, with D tentatively TRBD1 (6 bases). The V gene's germline CDR1 is WNHNN and CDR2 SYGVQD (reference sequence). With 9 bases removed from V and 11 bases from J, the gap between germline ends came to 17 bases. The CDR3 has 13 amino acids.

J is TRBJ2-3 and V is TRBV5-6; D might be TRBD2 (7 bases). The CDR3 covers 14 residues. Germline CDR1 and CDR2: SGHDT and YYEEEE. The germline V and J ends were trimmed by 3 bases and 6 bases, with 14 bases remaining between them. In nucleotides, the CDR3 is TGTGCCAGCAGCTCGGCCCGGGGGGCGGATACGCAGTATTTT. It specifies CASSSARGADTQYF.

The chain combines TRBV11-2 with TRBJ2-1, with TRBD2 matching 11 bases. From germline, CDR1 is SGHAT and CDR2 FQNNGV. The CDR3 covers 15 residues. V shed 5 bases and J 5 bases; nucleotides not matched to a gene: 5. CDR3 sequence reads: CASSAVAGGNNEQFF. As DNA, the CDR3 is TGTGCCAGCAGCGCAGTAGCGGGGGGGAACAATGAGCAGTTCTTC.

The chain is built from TRBV12-3 or TRBV12-4 and TRBJ1-2; tentatively, D is TRBD1 (5 bases). The CDR3 has 13 residues. Trimming removed 4 bases at V and 8 bases at J, with 14 bases between. The CDR3 protein is CASSSLSGRGYTF. DNA for the CDR3: TGTGCCAGCAGTTCCCTGTCAGGGCGGGGCTACACCTTC.

The CDR3 sequence is CASSFSGQADSNQPQHF. The DNA for the CDR3 is TGTGCCAGCAGTTTTTCCGGACAGGCTGATAGCAATCAGCCCCAGCATTTT. The gene calls are TRBV6-2 or TRBV6-3 and TRBJ1-5; TRBD1 matches at 7 bases. J gave up 0 bases and V 4 bases, and 9 bases lay outside the gene matches. Germline CDR1 reads MNHEY; CDR2 reads SVGEGT. The CDR3 runs 17 residues.

This chain connects TRBV7-2 to TRBJ1-2; TRBD1 might be the D (6 bases). This CDR3 has 15 residues. Deletions cut 2 bases from V and 4 bases from J, with 14 bases between. Germline V CDR1 and CDR2: SGHTA, FQGNSA. CDR3 amino acids: CASSLRGEWGYGYTF. CDR3 DNA sequence: TGTGCCAGCAGCTTAAGGGGGGAGTGGGGCTATGGCTACACCTTC.

This clone was found a few times. This sequence joins TRBV7-2 and TRBJ2-1; TRBD2 matches at 8 bases. This CDR3 comprises 13 residues. Germline V CDR1 and CDR2: SGHTA, FQGNSA. Trimming at V came to 1 base and at J to 16 bases, leaving 9 bases not matched to a gene. The CDR3 sequence is CASSLGYQRGPFF. The CDR3 DNA sequence: TGTGCCAGCAGCTTAGGATATCAGCGGGGGCCCTTCTTC.

The CDR3 reads CASSLNARGTGGSTDTQYF. The CDR3 bases are TGCGCCAGCAGCCTGAATGCTCGAGGGACAGGGGGCTCCACAGATACGCAGTATTTT. V gene TRBV4-1 combines with J gene TRBJ2-3; TRBD1 matches at 12 bases. Trimming took 4 bases from V and 2 from J; bases not matched to a gene: 13. Per germline, CDR1 MGHRA and CDR2 YSYEKL. The CDR3 consists of 19 residues.